Detailed here is one TCR beta chain. A single base separates this from a much larger clone, so it may be a read error. The source of the sample is a study of tumor-infiltrating lymphocytes in oesophageal squamous cell carcinoma. The germline CDR1 and CDR2 sequences are SGHVT and SQSDAQ. The CDR3 runs to 13 residues. MiXCR, applied by TCRdb to the PCR reads, yields one record per CDR3 protein. The sample yields some 21,000 distinct CDR3 sequences, around two fifths seen once. The sequenced sample consisted of esophageal tumor tissue. This TCR derives from a male donor with esophageal squamous cell carcinoma. The gene calls are TRBV7-4 and TRBJ2-3, with D possibly matching TRBD1 (6 bases). The J call is doubtful: the DNA matches TRBJ2-1 better. The CDR3 nucleotides read TGTGCCAGCAGCACAGGGACGTCCTACGAGCAGTTCTTC. Amino acids: CASSTGTSYEQFF.